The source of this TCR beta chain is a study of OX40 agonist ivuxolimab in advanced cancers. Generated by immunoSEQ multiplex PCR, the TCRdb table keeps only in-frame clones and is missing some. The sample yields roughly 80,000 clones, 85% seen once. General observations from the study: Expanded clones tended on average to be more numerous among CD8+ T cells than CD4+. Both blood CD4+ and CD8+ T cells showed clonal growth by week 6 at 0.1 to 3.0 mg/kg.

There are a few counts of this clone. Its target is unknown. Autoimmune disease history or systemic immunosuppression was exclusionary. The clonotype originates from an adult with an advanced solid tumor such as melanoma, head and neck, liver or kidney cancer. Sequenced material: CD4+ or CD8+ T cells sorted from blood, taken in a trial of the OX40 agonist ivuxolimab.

The CDR3 region has the DNA TGCAGCGTTGAAGATCTTGGGTCTGGGGCTGAAGCTTTCTTT. Protein sequence: CSVEDLGSGAEAFF. The chain joins TRBV29-1 to TRBJ1-1, with unresolved D. The CDR3 is 14 amino acids. Deletions cut 0 bases from V and 6 bases from J, with 14 bases between. Germline CDR1 SQVTM, CDR2 ANQGSEA.